This passage covers 8 T cell receptor beta chains from one sample sequenced in a study of cytomegalovirus exposure and HLA in healthy donors. Sequenced by immunoSEQ multiplex PCR; TCRdb stores in-frame clones only, minus some. The sample shows roughly 250,000 clones, about 83% of them seen only once. Sequenced: PBMCs. Source of these receptors: a man aged 18-30 years in good health and CMV-seronegative.

Of note for this clone: Sequence at one end of the junction differs from germline and may be a read error. The chain is built from TRBV6-1 and TRBJ2-7; 8 bases are shared with TRBD1. Germline CDR1 MNHNS, CDR2 SASEGT. The CDR3 totals 14 residues. DNA for the CDR3: TGTGCCAGCAGTGAACATAGGGACAGGTCGCTAGGGGGATTC. It encodes CASSEHRDRSLGGF.

The chain carries TRBV18 and TRBJ2-7, with 11 bases lining up with TRBD1. Germline CDR1 KGHSH, CDR2 LQKENI. The CDR3 runs 14 residues. The V gene end was trimmed by 6 bases and the J gene end by 5 bases; junction bases not matched to a gene: 6. CDR3 DNA sequence: TGTGCCAGCTCGTTAGGACAGGGGGCTCACGAGCAGTACTTC. This sequence encodes CASSLGQGAHEQYF.

V is TRBV7-9 and J is TRBJ2-2; TRBD2 matches 12 bases. Germline assignment: CDR1 SEHNR and CDR2 FQNEAQ (reference sequence). The CDR3 sequence is 15 residues long. The V gene end was trimmed by 5 bases and the J gene end by 5 bases; junction bases not matched to a gene: 3. CDR3: CASSPGLAGTGELFF. CDR3 DNA sequence: TGTGCCAGCAGCCCAGGACTAGCGGGGACCGGGGAGCTGTTTTTT.

The CDR3 DNA sequence: TGTGCCAGCTCACCAGGACAGGGATATGGCTACACCTTC. Its translation is CASSPGQGYGYTF. J is TRBJ1-2 and V is TRBV18; 8 bases match TRBD1. The CDR3 covers 13 residues. V dropped 2 bases and J dropped 5; count of bases not matched to a gene: 1. Per germline, CDR1 KGHSH and CDR2 LQKENI.

This chain joins TRBV7-2 and TRBJ1-2; D ambiguous. Trimming removed 1 base at V and 3 bases at J, with 18 bases between. CDR1 and CDR2 from the germline V gene are SGHTA and FQGNSA. The CDR3 extends over 17 amino acids. CDR3 nucleotides: TGTGCCAGCAGCTTAGGAGGTCAGTCCTACCCGCACTATGGCTACACCTTC. Encoded protein: CASSLGGQSYPHYGYTF.

This clone has a handful of counts. V usage is TRBV5-1 and J usage is TRBJ1-6; no firm D call. V shed 0 bases and J shed 8 bases, with 12 bases lying between them. CDR1 and CDR2 (germline): SGHRS, YFSETQ. The CDR3 spans 15 residues. The DNA for the CDR3 is TGCGCCAGCAGCTTGGGCCTCGCAAGAGATTCACCCCTCCACTTT. The encoded protein is CASSLGLARDSPLHF.

This clone was seen just once. The genes are TRBV5-6 and TRBJ2-1, with D tentatively TRBD1 (7 bases). The CDR3 spans 16 residues. Germline V gene data show CDR1 as SGHDT and CDR2 as YYEEEE. Deletions cut 0 bases from V and 3 bases from J, with 13 bases between. DNA of the CDR3: TGTGCCAGCAGCTTGGGCAGGGGGGAGGTCTACAATGAGCAGTTCTTC. Protein sequence: CASSLGRGEVYNEQFF. The variable domain in full, with the rest retrieved from reference TRBV5-6 and TRBJ2-1, is DAGVTQSPTHLIKTRGQQVTLRCSPKSGHDTVSWYQQALGQGPQFIFQYYEEEERQRGNFPDRFSGHQFPNYSSELNVNALLLGDSALYLCASSLGRGEVYNEQFFGPGTRLTVL.

V gene TRBV7-2 combines with J gene TRBJ2-3; 12 nucleotides line up with TRBD2. The J segment lost 8 bases and the V segment lost 2 bases, leaving 14 bases of the junction unmatched. The CDR3 has 18 residues. The germline CDR1 and CDR2 sequences are SGHTA and FQGNSA. CDR3 coding DNA: TGTGCCAGCAGCTTAATCTCTAGCGGGGGGGCCCAACTGGGTACGCAGTATTTT. This encodes CASSLISSGGAQLGTQYF.